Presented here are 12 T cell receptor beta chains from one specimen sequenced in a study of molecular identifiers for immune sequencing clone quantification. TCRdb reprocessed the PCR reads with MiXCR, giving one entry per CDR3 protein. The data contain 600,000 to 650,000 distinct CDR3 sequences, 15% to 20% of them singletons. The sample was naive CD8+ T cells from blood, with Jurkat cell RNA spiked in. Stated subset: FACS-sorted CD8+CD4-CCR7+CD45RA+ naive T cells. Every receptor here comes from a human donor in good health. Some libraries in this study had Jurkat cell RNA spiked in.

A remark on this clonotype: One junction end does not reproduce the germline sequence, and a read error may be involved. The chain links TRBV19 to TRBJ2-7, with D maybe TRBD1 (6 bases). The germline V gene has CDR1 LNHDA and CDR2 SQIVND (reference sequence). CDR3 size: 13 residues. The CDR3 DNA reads TGTGCCAGTAGTATTTGGGCAGGGGTCGAGCAGAACTTC. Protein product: CASSIWAGVEQNF.

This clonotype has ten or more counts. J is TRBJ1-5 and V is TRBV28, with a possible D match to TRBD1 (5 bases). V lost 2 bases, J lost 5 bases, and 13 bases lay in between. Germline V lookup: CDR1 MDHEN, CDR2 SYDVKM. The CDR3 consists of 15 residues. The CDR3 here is CASSLRARDDQPQHF. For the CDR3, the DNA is TGTGCCAGCAGTTTAAGGGCGAGGGACGATCAGCCCCAGCATTTT.

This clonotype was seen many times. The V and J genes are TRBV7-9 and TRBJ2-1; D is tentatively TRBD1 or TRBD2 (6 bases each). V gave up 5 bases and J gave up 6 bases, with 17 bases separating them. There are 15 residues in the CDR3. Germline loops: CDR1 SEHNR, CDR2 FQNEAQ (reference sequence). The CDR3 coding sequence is TGTGCCAGCAGCGGGGGGCTGTCTTGGTCCAATGAGCAGTTCTTC. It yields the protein CASSGGLSWSNEQFF.

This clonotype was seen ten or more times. DNA of the CDR3: TGCGCCAGCAGTGAGTCGTTCAGGGCGGCGGACGAATGGAACACTGAAGCTTTCTTT. As protein: CASSESFRAADEWNTEAFF. The genes are TRBV10-2 and TRBJ1-1; D perhaps matches TRBD1 (5 bases). Trimming shortened V by 0 bases and J by 1 base, and 21 bases separated the two germline ends. This CDR3 has 19 amino acids. The germline V gene encodes CDR1 WSHSY and CDR2 SAAADI.

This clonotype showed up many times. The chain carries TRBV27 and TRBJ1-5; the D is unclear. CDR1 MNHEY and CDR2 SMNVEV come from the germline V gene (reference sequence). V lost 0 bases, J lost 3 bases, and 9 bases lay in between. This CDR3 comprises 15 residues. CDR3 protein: CASSLSGGINQPQHF. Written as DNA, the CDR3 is TGTGCCAGCAGTTTATCAGGAGGTATCAATCAGCCCCAGCATTTT.

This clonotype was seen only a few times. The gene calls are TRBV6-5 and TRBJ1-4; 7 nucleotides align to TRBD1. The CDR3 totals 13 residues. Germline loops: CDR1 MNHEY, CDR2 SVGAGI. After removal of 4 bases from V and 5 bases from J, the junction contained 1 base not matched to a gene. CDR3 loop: CASSLTGNEKLFF. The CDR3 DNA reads TGTGCCAGCAGTTTGACAGGGAATGAAAAACTGTTTTTT.

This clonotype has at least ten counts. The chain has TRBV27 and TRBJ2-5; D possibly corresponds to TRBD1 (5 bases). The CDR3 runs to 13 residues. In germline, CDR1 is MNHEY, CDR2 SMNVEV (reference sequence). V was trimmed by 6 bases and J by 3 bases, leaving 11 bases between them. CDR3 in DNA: TGTGCCAGCAGGGGGCTAGGGGAAGAGACCCAGTACTTC. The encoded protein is CASRGLGEETQYF.

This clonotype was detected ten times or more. CDR3 sequence reads: CASSQGRGYTEAFF. As DNA, the CDR3 is TGCGCCAGCAGCCAAGGACGCGGTTACACTGAAGCTTTCTTT. This sequence joins TRBV4-3 and TRBJ1-1; D is unclear. V was shortened by 1 base and J by 3 bases, with 9 bases between the two germline ends. This CDR3 is 14 amino acids long. CDR1 and CDR2 (germline): LGHNA, YSLEER.

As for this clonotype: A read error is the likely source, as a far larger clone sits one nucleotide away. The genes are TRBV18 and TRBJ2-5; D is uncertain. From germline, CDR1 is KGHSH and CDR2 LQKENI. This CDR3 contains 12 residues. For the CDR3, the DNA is TGTACCAGCTCACCACCGGGAGAGACCCAGTACTTC. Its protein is CTSSPPGETQYF.

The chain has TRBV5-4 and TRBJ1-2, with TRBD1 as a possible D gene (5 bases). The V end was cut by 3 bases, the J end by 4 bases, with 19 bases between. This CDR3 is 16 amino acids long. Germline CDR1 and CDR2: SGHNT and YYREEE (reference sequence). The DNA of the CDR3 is TGTGCCAGCAGCTATGGGGACGCTCGCCCCATCTATGGCTACACCTTC. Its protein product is CASSYGDARPIYGYTF.

In DNA form, the CDR3 reads TGTGCCAGCAGCTTAGGATATGATCCGGGACAGGCGAATGAAAAACTGTTTTTT. Its translation is CASSLGYDPGQANEKLFF. The chain links TRBV11-2 to TRBJ1-4; 8 positions agree with TRBD1. The junction had 12 bases not matched to a gene; V was cut back by 1 base and J by 5 bases. Germline V lookup: CDR1 SGHAT, CDR2 FQNNGV. This CDR3 spans 18 amino acids. The complete variable domain, with remaining parts taken from reference TRBV11-2 and TRBJ1-4, reads EAGVAQSPRYKIIEKRQSVAFWCNPISGHATLYWYQQILGQGPKLLIQFQNNGVVDDSQLPKDRFSAERLKGVDSTLKIQPAKLEDSAVYLCASSLGYDPGQANEKLFFGSGTQLSVL.

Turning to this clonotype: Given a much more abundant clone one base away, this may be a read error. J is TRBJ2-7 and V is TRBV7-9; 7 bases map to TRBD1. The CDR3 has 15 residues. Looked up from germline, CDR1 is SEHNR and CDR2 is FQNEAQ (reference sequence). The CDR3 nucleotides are TGTGCCAGCAGCCCTATGGACAGGAGCTCCTACGAGCGGTACTTC. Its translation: CASSPMDRSSYERYF.